This is a list of T cell receptor beta chains from one sample in a study of spatial heterogeneity in lung cancer. TCRdb passed the 5' RACE reads through MiXCR, listing each CDR3 protein once. Among 82,000 or so distinct CDR3 sequences listed, around an eighth were seen once. Sequenced here: PBMCs, sampled at surgery. The receptors derive from a male donor with early-stage non-small cell lung cancer. Both conserved end residues are part of each CDR3. A D gene is named only where the DNA matches it firmly. Some rows have no size entry. The others give once, few or many, or a class for an expanded clone.

>TRBD1|TRBJ1-5|few|TRBV6-2/TRBV6-3
TGTGCCAGCAGAGGGACAGGGAGCAATCAGCCCCAGCATTTT
CASRGTGSNQPQHF
>.|TRBJ1-1|.|TRBV11-2
TGTGCCAGCAGCTTAGGAATGGACGTCGGGGTGAACACTGAAGCTTTCTTT
CASSLGMDVGVNTEAFF
>.|TRBJ2-2|.|TRBV7-9
TGTGCCAGCAGCTTGGGGAACACCGGGGAGCTGTTTTTT
CASSLGNTGELFF
>.|TRBJ2-7|many|TRBV2
TGTGCCAGCAGTGAGGTTTCTCTCTCCTACGAGCAGTACTTC
CASSEVSLSYEQYF
>TRBD1|TRBJ1-4|few|TRBV5-1
TGCGCCAGCAGCCCCGGCTTACAGGGGTCAGGGGAAAAACTGTTTTTT
CASSPGLQGSGEKLFF
>TRBD2|TRBJ2-3|.|TRBV24-1
TGTGCCACCAGTGCCCGCGGACTAGGTACAGATACGCAGTATTTT
CATSARGLGTDTQYF
>.|TRBJ1-1|few|TRBV19
TGTGCCAGTAGTGGACTACAGGGTTCCACTGAAGCTTTCTTT
CASSGLQGSTEAFF
>.|TRBJ1-2|few|TRBV18
TGTGCCAGCTCACCACCGGAGGGGCGCGGCTATGGCTACACCTTC
CASSPPEGRGYGYTF
>TRBD2|TRBJ2-5|.|TRBV11-2
TGTGCCAGCAGCTTATCACGGGGGGTACAAGAGACCCAGTACTTC
CASSLSRGVQETQYF
>TRBD2|TRBJ2-2|.|TRBV20-1
TGCAGTGCTAGGGCACCTGCGGGGGGTCACACCGGGGAGCTGTTTTTT
CSARAPAGGHTGELFF
>.|TRBJ2-5|few|TRBV28
TGTGCCAGCAGTGAGGGACCGAGCGTACGAGAGACCCAGTACTTC
CASSEGPSVRETQYF
>.|TRBJ2-2|.|TRBV5-1
TGCGCCAGCAGCCCTGTGCGTTCGAACACCGGGGAGCTGTTTTTT
CASSPVRSNTGELFF
>.|TRBJ1-1|many|TRBV5-1
TGCGCCAGCAGCTTTCAGGGAACCGAAGCTTTCTTT
CASSFQGTEAFF
>.|TRBJ2-1|.|TRBV6-5
TGTGCCAGCAGTTACGGCTGGGAGCAGTTCTTC
CASSYGWEQFF
>.|TRBJ1-1|many|TRBV29-1
TGCAGCGTTGCAGGGCCCATGAACACTGAAGCTTTCTTT
CSVAGPMNTEAFF